The entry that follows covers one TCR beta chain sequence. What it binds is unknown. Assay: immunoSEQ multiplex PCR; the TCRdb copy retains only in-frame clones and omits some. The sample has thousands of clones, 95% to 99% seen once. Samples: about 28 days before transplant, then days 30, 100 and 180 after. This record comes from a study of T cell clonotyping in hematopoietic cell transplantation. The study, taken as a whole, reports: At the given depth, recipient repertoires were over 95% de novo clonotypes. Pathologically expanded recipient clonotypes increased progressively from day 30 to day 180 as diversity fell. No sorting was done, leaving CD4 and CD8 contributions mixed.

Per germline, CDR1 SGDLS and CDR2 YYNGEE. V shed 4 bases and J shed 4 bases, with 18 bases lying between them. The CDR3 runs 16 residues. This chain connects TRBV9 to TRBJ1-3; unclear D gene. The sample here was PBMCs, taken 30 days after allogeneic stem cell transplant. The TCR sequence derives from a male patient aged 60 to 75 who had an allogeneic stem cell transplant from a related donor, so the T cells may come from the graft donor. Some clones in this sample may be carry-over from other donors' samples. CDR3 DNA sequence: TGTGCCAGCAGCATCCTGCCCTCGGGCTCCGGAAACACCATATATTTT. Protein product: CASSILPSGSGNTIYF.